These 11 T cell receptor beta chains came from one sample sequenced in a study of Graves' ophthalmopathy and Graves' hyperthyroidism. RNA transcripts served as template for amplifying TCR beta CDR3 sequences. RT-PCR in the first round used HTBI primers; a second-round multiplex PCR followed. TCRdb re-derived calls from the multiplex PCR reads in MiXCR, one entry per CDR3 protein. This sample has about 400,000 distinct CDR3 sequences; about 18% occur once, and the top ten carry about 1.6%. The sequenced sample consisted of peripheral blood. These receptors were taken from a woman aged 18-30 years with Graves' ophthalmopathy.

This clonotype appeared many times. The chain has TRBV6-5 and TRBJ1-2; no firm D call. CDR1 is MNHEY, CDR2 SVGAGI, per germline. Trimming removed 2 bases from V and 0 bases from J, with 7 bases in between. This CDR3 has 14 residues. The CDR3 DNA reads as TGTGCCAGCAGTTACACGAGAGCTAACTATGGCTACACCTTC. Translation: CASSYTRANYGYTF.

The V and J genes are TRBV11-2 and TRBJ1-3; 7 bases are shared with TRBD1. V was pared by 4 bases and J by 0 bases, with 9 bases of the junction left unmatched. This CDR3 has 17 residues. The germline V gene has CDR1 SGHAT and CDR2 FQNNGV. The CDR3 loop reads CASSSRGNPSSGNTIYF. The CDR3 DNA sequence: TGTGCCAGCAGCTCCAGGGGGAACCCCTCCTCTGGAAACACCATATATTTT.

This clonotype was found many times. The rearrangement joins TRBV20-1 to TRBJ2-2, with 11 bases lining up with TRBD1. V dropped 5 bases and J dropped 4; count of bases not matched to a gene: 3. Germline V gene data show CDR1 as DFQATT and CDR2 as SNEGSKA (reference sequence). This CDR3 spans 14 amino acids. The CDR3 bases are TGCAGTGCTTTGGGGACAGGGGGCACCGGGGAGCTGTTTTTT. Protein: CSALGTGGTGELFF.

The sample holds many counts of this clonotype. This may arise from a read error, as a much more abundant clone is one base away. This chain links TRBV11-2 with TRBJ1-5; perhaps TRBD1 as D (6 bases). Germline V gene lookup returns CDR1 SGHAT and CDR2 FQNNGV. Trimming removed 0 bases at V and 2 bases at J, with 8 bases between. The CDR3 runs to 15 residues. In DNA form, the CDR3 reads TGTGCCAGCAGCTTAGAACCAGGGGGCAATCAGCCCCAGCATTTT. This encodes CASSLEPGGNQPQHF.

This clonotype was detected many times. The gene calls are TRBV6-2 or TRBV6-3 and TRBJ2-7; perhaps D is TRBD1 or TRBD2 (5 bases each). Germline V gene lookup returns CDR1 MNHEY and CDR2 SVGEGT. V lost 6 bases to trimming and J lost 7 bases, with 19 bases between them. The CDR3 has 14 residues. CDR3 loop: CASRKTGTLREQYF. As DNA, the CDR3 is TGTGCCAGCAGAAAAACCGGGACCCTCAGAGAGCAGTACTTC.

Many counts were recorded for this clonotype. The V gene is TRBV6-1, the J gene TRBJ2-7, with D tentatively TRBD1 or TRBD2 (5 bases each). Trimming left V 3 bases short and J 3 bases short, with 18 bases between. This CDR3 contains 16 residues. The germline CDR1 and CDR2 sequences are MNHNS and SASEGT. Here the CDR3 reads CASSDGTSGWGYEQYF. CDR3 DNA sequence: TGTGCCAGCAGTGACGGGACCTCAGGATGGGGCTACGAGCAGTACTTC.

The table lists this clonotype with a few counts. The chain links TRBV30 to TRBJ2-2, with TRBD2 as a possible D gene (5 bases). Looked up from germline, CDR1 is GTSNPN and CDR2 is SVGIG (reference sequence). This CDR3 is 16 amino acids long. V dropped 3 bases and J dropped 1 base, with 15 bases sitting between them. The CDR3 sequence: CAWSATRAWNTGELFF. In nucleotides, the CDR3 is TGTGCCTGGAGCGCGACGCGGGCCTGGAACACCGGGGAGCTGTTTTTT.

Many counts were recorded for this clonotype. The chain has TRBV6-4 and TRBJ2-1; 9 bases are a match to TRBD2. Germline CDR1 is MRHNA and CDR2 is SNTAGT. The CDR3 has 15 residues. V gave up 0 bases and J gave up 3 bases; unmatched junction bases: 0. The DNA of the CDR3 is TGTGCCAGCAGTGACTCGCGGGGGGGCTACAATGAGCAGTTCTTC. The encoded protein is CASSDSRGGYNEQFF.

The table lists this clonotype with many counts. This chain links TRBV2 with TRBJ1-4; 7 positions match TRBD1. The V gene's germline CDR1 is SNHLY and CDR2 FYNNEI. The CDR3 sequence is 15 residues long. V dropped 6 bases and J dropped 6; count of bases not matched to a gene: 10. The DNA of the CDR3 is TGTGCCAGCAGGGGGTACAGGGGTTCGGATGAAAAACTGTTTTTT. Translated, it gives CASRGYRGSDEKLFF.

The rearrangement uses TRBV18 and TRBJ2-7; TRBD1 matches 9 bases. The CDR3 consists of 13 residues. J lost 9 bases, V lost 3 bases, and 6 bases had no gene match. The germline V gene has CDR1 KGHSH and CDR2 LQKENI. The CDR3 protein is CASSPNTGQGQYF. CDR3 in DNA: TGTGCCAGCTCACCGAACACGGGACAGGGGCAGTACTTC.

This clonotype was counted many times. The CDR3 DNA is TGTGCCAGCAGCGACCCGCTAGATGGGCGACGGGAGACCCAGTACTTC. Translated: CASSDPLDGRRETQYF. V usage is TRBV25-1 and J usage is TRBJ2-5, with D hard to call. Germline V gene data show CDR1 as MGHDK and CDR2 as SYGVNS. This CDR3 has 16 amino acids. V was clipped by 6 bases and J by 5 bases, with 22 bases between them. Full variable domain (rest looked up from reference TRBV25-1 and TRBJ2-5): EADIYQTPRYLVIGTGKKITLECSQTMGHDKMYWYQQDPGMELHLIHYSYGVNSTEKGDLSSESTVSRIRTEHFPLTLESARPSHTSQYLCASSDPLDGRRETQYFGPGTRLLVL.